The 21 T cell receptor beta chains below come from one sample, sequenced in a study of Graves' ophthalmopathy and Graves' hyperthyroidism (dated by TCRdb to the late 2010s). TCRdb lists the instrument as Illumina HiSeq 2000. TCR beta CDR3 regions were amplified from RNA transcripts for repertoire sequencing. The first round of RT-PCR was done with HTBI primers and the Qiagen OneStep RT-PCR kit, and was followed by a second round of multiplex PCR, then size selection and purification. The public reads were reprocessed in TCRdb via fastp at Q25 and MiXCR, keeping in-frame beta chains. Identical CDR3 protein sequences are pooled into one entry, listed with their most common genes and DNA. The table for this sample lists hundreds of thousands of distinct CDR3 sequences; around 50% of them were counted only once. The top ten hold over 40% of the sample. The sample consisted of peripheral blood. These receptors originate from an adult man with Graves' ophthalmopathy.

As DNA, the CDR3 is TGCAGCGTTGGGGACAGGGGGAGGGGAGAGCAGTACTTC. Residues: CSVGDRGRGEQYF. This chain connects TRBV29-1 to TRBJ2-7; 11 bases are shared with TRBD1. V was clipped by 4 bases and J by 7 bases; unmatched bases: 6. This CDR3 contains 13 residues. CDR1 SQVTM and CDR2 ANQGSEA come from the germline V gene.

The chain joins TRBV10-2 to TRBJ1-4; D gene ambiguous. Germline V gene data show CDR1 as WSHSY and CDR2 as SAAADI. This CDR3 comprises 18 residues. V was shortened by 2 bases and J by 3 bases, with 19 bases between the two germline ends. The CDR3 region is CASSEKGLRTIANEKLFF. CDR3 nucleotide sequence: TGCGCCAGCAGTGAGAAGGGCCTGAGGACGATCGCTAATGAAAAACTGTTTTTT.

This clonotype was seen more than once but under ten times. This sequence joins TRBV20-1 and TRBJ1-1; a weak D match, TRBD1 (6 bases). Looked up from germline, CDR1 is DFQATT and CDR2 is SNEGSKA (reference sequence). V shed 5 bases and J shed 5 bases, with 21 bases lying between them. The CDR3 has 15 residues. The CDR3: CSAGQTPGPGTEAFF. The CDR3 bases are TGCAGTGCTGGACAGACACCGGGCCCCGGGACTGAAGCTTTCTTT.

This clonotype was counted only a few times. The chain employs TRBV12-3 or TRBV12-4 and TRBJ1-2; D unresolved. CDR3 length: 12 amino acids. V was trimmed by 1 base and J by 10 bases, leaving 10 bases between them. The DNA of the CDR3 is TGTGCCAGCAGTTTAGAGGCCCTGTCCTACACCTTC. Translation: CASSLEALSYTF.

The chain links TRBV7-2 to TRBJ2-2; TRBD1 might be the D (6 bases). V was pared by 3 bases and J by 7 bases, with 9 bases between. Germline V CDR1 and CDR2: SGHTA, FQGNSA. This CDR3 spans 13 amino acids. Here the CDR3 reads CASSFTGRGELFF. Here the CDR3 DNA reads TGTGCCAGCAGCTTTACAGGGCGCGGGGAGCTGTTTTTT.

The genes are TRBV10-3 and TRBJ2-5; tentative D call: TRBD1 (5 bases). Germline assignment: CDR1 ENHRY and CDR2 SYGVKD. The CDR3 length is 13 residues. V dropped 2 bases and J dropped 5 bases, with 9 bases sitting between them. CDR3 DNA sequence: TGTGCCATCAGTGAGGGACATAAGGAGACCCAGTACTTC. Its protein product is CAISEGHKETQYF.

On this clonotype: At one end, the junction sequence differs from germline, possibly due to a read error. This chain connects TRBV10-3 to TRBJ2-7, with D perhaps matching TRBD2 (5 bases). CDR1 ENHRY and CDR2 SYGVKD come from the germline V gene. The CDR3 covers 14 residues. The CDR3 DNA reads as TGTGCCAGCAGTGAAAGGGTGAGGGAAGGAGAGCAGTACTTC. Translating it yields CASSERVREGEQYF.

This clonotype was counted at least ten times. The V call is TRBV25-1, the J call TRBJ1-2, with D hard to call. The CDR3 runs to 11 residues. Trimming removed 7 bases from V and 4 bases from J, with 7 bases in between. The germline V gene encodes CDR1 MGHDK and CDR2 SYGVNS. The CDR3 DNA reads as TGTGCCAGCATCGGACCCTATGGCTACACCTTC. Translated, it gives CASIGPYGYTF.

V usage is TRBV7-9 and J usage is TRBJ1-5; no clear D. The germline V gene has CDR1 SEHNR and CDR2 FQNEAQ (reference sequence). Trimming removed 3 bases from V and 3 bases from J, with 6 bases in between. This CDR3 has 13 residues. Here the CDR3 reads CASSFGFNQPQHF. The CDR3 DNA reads as TGTGCCAGCAGCTTTGGGTTCAATCAGCCCCAGCATTTT.

The chain's CDR3 is CATSEAGQGDSNQPQHF. In nucleotides, the CDR3 is TGTGCCACCAGTGAAGCGGGACAGGGTGATAGCAATCAGCCCCAGCATTTT. The V and J genes are TRBV24-1 and TRBJ1-5; 9 bases agree with TRBD1. Germline CDR1 is KGHDR and CDR2 is SFDVKD. The CDR3 extends over 17 amino acids. V shed 4 bases, J shed 0 bases, and the junction held 6 bases outside the gene matches.

The rearrangement uses TRBV7-8 and TRBJ1-5, with D hard to call. Per the germline V gene, CDR1 is SGHVS and CDR2 is FQNEAQ. This CDR3 spans 16 amino acids. Trimming stripped 4 bases from V and 2 bases from J, with 15 bases between. The CDR3 sequence is CASSYRATLGNQPQHF. In DNA, the CDR3 is TGTGCCAGCAGCTACCGGGCCACCCTAGGCAATCAGCCCCAGCATTTT.

This clonotype was observed once. A much more abundant neighbour one base away suggests this may be a read error. The chain has TRBV29-1 and TRBJ2-5; D is possibly TRBD2 (5 bases). This CDR3 contains 12 residues. Trimming left V 4 bases short and J 4 bases short, with 10 bases between. Per the germline V gene, CDR1 is SQVTM and CDR2 is ANQGSEA. CDR3 protein: CSVATRLETQYF. In nucleotides, the CDR3 is TGCAGCGTTGCCACTAGGCTAGAGACCCAGTACTTC.

The table lists this clonotype with a count of one. One base away lies a much larger clone, so this may be a sequencing read error. The chain joins TRBV25-1 to TRBJ1-2; D may be TRBD1 (6 bases). The CDR3 sequence is 13 residues long. CDR1 and CDR2 from the germline V gene are MGHDK and SYGVNS. CDR3 loop: CASSQTQGGGCTF. The CDR3 nucleotides are TGTGCCAGCAGTCAGACACAGGGAGGTGGCTGCACCTTC.

The genes are TRBV2 and TRBJ1-5; 7 bases fit TRBD1. Looked up from germline, CDR1 is SNHLY and CDR2 is FYNNEI. V lost 5 bases and J lost 4; bases outside the gene matches: 5. The CDR3 is 14 amino acids. In DNA, the CDR3 is TGTGCCAGCAGTTACTCAGGGGGGAATCAGCCCCAGCATTTT. Translating gives CASSYSGGNQPQHF.

V is TRBV7-9 and J is TRBJ1-1; tentatively, D is TRBD1 (6 bases). The germline V and J ends were trimmed by 5 bases and 4 bases, with 20 bases remaining between them. This CDR3 is built from 16 residues. CDR1 and CDR2 (germline): SEHNR, FQNEAQ (reference sequence). In DNA, the CDR3 is TGTGCCAGCAGCACCACTTACCAGGGGACGCGCACTGAAGCTTTCTTT. This codes for CASSTTYQGTRTEAFF.

This clonotype was counted between two and nine times. The chain uses TRBV11-2 and TRBJ2-5; D gene uncertain. The germline V and J ends were trimmed by 7 bases and 4 bases, with 10 bases remaining between them. CDR3 length: 12 amino acids. Germline CDR1 SGHAT, CDR2 FQNNGV. CDR3 in DNA: TGTGCCAGCACGACCATGCGAGAGACCCAGTACTTC. Protein product: CASTTMRETQYF.

This clonotype has just a few counts. The chain links TRBV20-1 to TRBJ2-7; 9 bases line up with TRBD2. Trimming took 3 bases from V and 6 from J; bases not matched to a gene: 6. CDR1 and CDR2 (germline): DFQATT, SNEGSKA (reference sequence). The length of the CDR3 is 13 residues. CDR3 residues: CSARRLAGSEQYF. The CDR3 DNA sequence: TGCAGTGCTAGGCGGCTAGCGGGGAGCGAGCAGTACTTC.

The chain carries TRBV10-3 and TRBJ2-1, with TRBD2 matching over 8 bases. Looked up from germline, CDR1 is ENHRY and CDR2 is SYGVKD. The CDR3 covers 16 residues. The V segment lost 2 bases and the J segment 7 bases; nucleotides outside the gene matches: 10. CDR3 region: CAISEGTGLADNEQFF. The CDR3 DNA reads TGTGCCATCAGTGAGGGAACTGGACTAGCCGATAATGAGCAGTTCTTC.

The genes are TRBV4-2 and TRBJ2-7; D ambiguous. The germline V gene has CDR1 LGHNA and CDR2 YNFKEQ. The germline V and J ends were trimmed by 0 bases and 3 bases, with 12 bases remaining between them. The CDR3 is 15 amino acids. The chain's CDR3 is CASSQDRESHYEQYF. CDR3 nucleotide sequence: TGTGCCAGCAGCCAAGATAGGGAATCACACTACGAGCAGTACTTC.

The V and J genes are TRBV7-8 and TRBJ2-7; D is unresolved. In germline, CDR1 is SGHVS, CDR2 FQNEAQ. CDR3 length: 13 residues. The V end lost 5 bases, the J end lost 4 bases, and 12 bases lay between the germline ends. As DNA, the CDR3 is TGTGCCAGCAGCCTAGGGCGGATGTACGAGCAGTACTTC. Residues: CASSLGRMYEQYF.

The sample holds a few counts of this clonotype. The J gene is TRBJ1-2, the V gene TRBV2, with unresolved D. CDR1 SNHLY and CDR2 FYNNEI come from the germline V gene. V was shortened by 4 bases and J by 5 bases, with 11 bases between the two germline ends. This CDR3 has 13 residues. CDR3 DNA: TGTGCCAGCAGTGGGTCTTCTTCTTATGGCTACACCTTC. It is translated as CASSGSSSYGYTF. The full variable domain, with the rest looked up from reference TRBV2 and TRBJ1-2, is EPEVTQTPSHQVTQMGQEVILRCVPISNHLYFYWYRQILGQKVEFLVSFYNNEISEKSEIFDDQFSVERPDGSNFTLKIRSTKLEDSAMYFCASSGSSSYGYTFGSGTRLTVV.